There are many counts of the clone carrying this TCR beta chain. Its antigen is currently unknown. Germline trimming cut 5 bases from V and 2 bases from J; bases unmatched to any gene: 1. There are 13 residues in the CDR3. The germline gives CDR1 MNHEY, CDR2 SMNVEV (reference sequence). This related bone marrow graft donor gave peripheral blood on the day of marrow donation. The repertoire was sequenced with immunoSEQ multiplex PCR; TCRdb's copy has only in-frame clones and lacks some. The table lists more than 40,000 clones, with no singletons. The sample belongs to a study of T cells after posttransplantation cyclophosphamide. Broader study findings: Later blood repertoires were often dominated by clones from the donor CD8+ memory compartment. TRB clonality was highly associated with recipient CMV seropositivity and reactivation. Skin or GI-infiltrating T cells shared few TRB sequences with blood.

The source of this sequence is a man aged 35-49 years in good health, CMV-negative, and a related stem cell transplant donor. The rearrangement links TRBV27 to TRBJ2-3, with TRBD2 matching over 7 bases. Sequencing used PBMCs. CDR3 loop: CASSRGDTDTQYF. CDR3 coding DNA: TGTGCCAGCAGTCGGGGGGACACAGATACGCAGTATTTT.